Listed below are T cell receptor beta chains from one sample, sequenced in a study of cytomegalovirus exposure and HLA in healthy donors. Libraries were prepared by immunoSEQ multiplex PCR; TCRdb keeps only in-frame clonotypes and omits some of them. This sample has about 120,000 clones, with over 75% found just once. Sequencing was performed on PBMCs. The receptors derive from a woman in her 30s in good health and CMV-seronegative. The CDR3 runs from the conserved cysteine through the conserved F or W. The order of the fields is D gene, J gene, CDR3 length, V gene, clone size, CDR3 DNA, CDR3 protein. A D gene is named only where the DNA matches it firmly. Part of the rows lack a size; the others show once, few, many or a class for expanded clones.

D: TRBD1; J: TRBJ2-1; length: 16; V: TRBV18; size: -; DNA: TGTGCCAGCTCACCTTACAAACAGGGGGCCTACAATGAGCAGTTCTTC; CDR3: CASSPYKQGAYNEQFF
D: -; J: TRBJ2-3; length: 12; V: TRBV5-1; size: -; DNA: TGCGCCAGCAGCCCCCCGGCAGATACGCAGTATTTT; CDR3: CASSPPADTQYF
D: TRBD1; J: TRBJ2-7; length: 13; V: TRBV7-9; size: -; DNA: TGTGCCAGCAGCAAAGGACAGGGTTTTGAGCAGTACTTC; CDR3: CASSKGQGFEQYF
D: TRBD1; J: TRBJ1-1; length: 15; V: TRBV5-4; size: -; DNA: TGTGCCAGCAGCTTGGCCGTTGGGACAGGCCGGGGAGCTTTCTTT; CDR3: CASSLAVGTGRGAFF
D: -; J: TRBJ1-1; length: 14; V: TRBV9; size: -; DNA: TGTGCCAGCAGCAGGTCGGGGGGGAACACTGAAGCTTTCTTT; CDR3: CASSRSGGNTEAFF
D: TRBD1; J: TRBJ2-1; length: 16; V: TRBV6-1; size: -; DNA: TGTGCCAGCAGTGAAGCCGGGACAGTTCACGGCAATGAGCAGTTCTTC; CDR3: CASSEAGTVHGNEQFF
D: TRBD2; J: TRBJ2-5; length: 14; V: TRBV11-3; size: -; DNA: TGTGCCAGCAGCTTGGCCACTAGCGGGGAGACCCAGTACTTC; CDR3: CASSLATSGETQYF
D: -; J: TRBJ2-3; length: 16; V: TRBV11-2; size: once; DNA: TGTGCCAGCAGCTTATACAGGACAACTAGCACAGATACGCAGTATTTT; CDR3: CASSLYRTTSTDTQYF
D: -; J: TRBJ2-5; length: 13; V: TRBV11-2; size: -; DNA: TGTGCCAGCAGCGGGGGGAGTCGAGAGACCCAGTACTTC; CDR3: CASSGGSRETQYF
D: -; J: TRBJ1-1; length: 12; V: TRBV28; size: -; DNA: TGTGCCAGTGAGACAGGTTATGCTGAAGCTTTCTTT; CDR3: CASETGYAEAFF
D: -; J: TRBJ2-7; length: 15; V: TRBV5-1; size: few; DNA: TGCGCCAGCAGCTCCCCAGGGGTTTCTGGCCACGAGCAGTACTTC; CDR3: CASSSPGVSGHEQYF